The TCR beta chain under discussion was sequenced for a study of T cells in narcolepsy. The repertoire was sequenced with immunoSEQ multiplex PCR; TCRdb's copy has only in-frame clones and lacks some. The table lists some 30,000 clones, around 80% of them singletons, with around 1.1% in the top ten. There are 12 residues in the CDR3. Trimming shortened V by 5 bases and J by 0 bases, and 1 base separated the two germline ends. From germline, CDR1 is SGHTA and CDR2 FQGNSA. The sequencing sample was made of memory (CD45RA-) CD4+ T cells from blood. V is TRBV7-2 and J is TRBJ1-4, with unresolved D. The sequence came from a human donor in good health. This CDR3 is CASSTTNEKLFF. Here the CDR3 DNA reads TGTGCCAGCAGCACAACTAATGAAAAACTGTTTTTT.